This T cell receptor (beta chain) emerged from a study of blood T cell repertoires in COVID-19. This CDR3 comprises 11 residues. Germline V gene data show CDR1 as GTSNPN and CDR2 as SVGIG (reference sequence). The V end was cut by 4 bases, the J end by 2 bases, with 5 bases between. Generated by immunoSEQ multiplex PCR, the TCRdb table keeps only in-frame clones and is missing some. Among approximately 250,000 clones, 70% to 90% were seen once, and the ten largest hold about 4%. The TCR originated in a woman aged 25 to 39 with acute COVID-19. The specimen was PBMCs or T cells enriched from blood (not recorded which). V usage is TRBV30 and J usage is TRBJ1-2; D gene ambiguous. CDR3 in amino acids: CAWTENYGYTF. The CDR3 DNA reads as TGTGCCTGGACAGAAAACTATGGCTACACCTTC.